The 7 T cell receptor beta chains presented below share a single source sample, sequenced in a study of blood T cell repertoires in COVID-19. Clones were sequenced by immunoSEQ multiplex PCR, and TCRdb holds only the in-frame ones, with some missing. The data contain about 76,000 clones, 90% of them singletons. Source material: peripheral blood. The receptors were sampled from a man in his fifties with acute or convalescent COVID-19.

This clone was counted a few times. The gene calls are TRBV5-5 and TRBJ2-6, with a weak D call TRBD1 (6 bases). The CDR3 is made up of 16 amino acids. Trimming removed 3 bases at V and 2 bases at J, with 12 bases between. Per the germline V gene, CDR1 is SGHKS and CDR2 is YYEKEE (reference sequence). CDR3 DNA: TGTGCCAGCAGCTCGTCAGGGGTGGCTGGGGCCAACGTCCTGACTTTC. This sequence encodes CASSSSGVAGANVLTF. Full variable domain (rest looked up from reference TRBV5-5 and TRBJ2-6): DAGVTQSPTHLIKTRGQQVTLRCSPISGHKSVSWYQQVLGQGPQFIFQYYEKEERGRGNFPDRFSARQFPNYSSELNVNALLLGDSALYLCASSSSGVAGANVLTFGAGSRLTVL.

This chain joins TRBV7-2 and TRBJ1-1; 10 bases map to TRBD1. Germline V gene sequence: CDR1 SGHTA, CDR2 FQGNSA. The J segment lost 3 bases and the V segment lost 5 bases, leaving 6 bases of the junction unmatched. The CDR3 is made up of 15 amino acids. CDR3 nucleotides: TGTGCCAGCAGCACCCGACAGGGGGCAGACACTGAAGCTTTCTTT. It encodes CASSTRQGADTEAFF. Supplemented by reference TRBV7-2 and TRBJ1-1, the full variable domain reads GAGVSQSPSNKVTEKGKDVELRCDPISGHTALYWYRQSLGQGLEFLIYFQGNSAPDKSGLPSDRFSAERTGGSVSTLTIQRTQQEDSAVYLCASSTRQGADTEAFFGQGTRLTVV.

This sequence joins TRBV7-9 and TRBJ1-1; 9 nucleotides line up with TRBD1. J gave up 5 bases and V 4 bases, and 2 bases lay outside the gene matches. The CDR3 extends over 13 amino acids. CDR1 SEHNR and CDR2 FQNEAQ come from the germline V gene (reference sequence). DNA of the CDR3: TGTGCCAGCAGCTGGGACAGGGAGACTGAAGCTTTCTTT. Translated: CASSWDRETEAFF.

The chain has TRBV30 and TRBJ1-5; D not resolved. This CDR3 region has 12 residues. Between the trimmed V and J ends, which lost 0 bases and 8 bases, there was a span of 8 bases. Germline V lookup: CDR1 GTSNPN, CDR2 SVGIG (reference sequence). The CDR3 coding sequence is TGTGCCTGGAGTGTACTGGGCAAGCCCCAGCATTTT. Encoded protein: CAWSVLGKPQHF. Variable domain in full (rest from reference TRBV30 and TRBJ1-5): SQTIHQWPATLVQPVGSPLSLECTVEGTSNPNLYWYRQAAGRGLQLLFYSVGIGQISSEVPQNLSASRPQDRQFILSSKKLLLSDSGFYLCAWSVLGKPQHFGDGTRLSIL.

The V gene is TRBV10-1, the J gene TRBJ2-1; D possibly corresponds to TRBD1 (5 bases). This CDR3 has 13 residues. The germline CDR1 and CDR2 sequences are WNHNN and SYGVQD (reference sequence). Trimming shortened V by 7 bases and J by 3 bases, and 10 bases separated the two germline ends. CDR3 nucleotide sequence: TGCGCCAGCAAATCGGACATCTACAATGAGCAGTTCTTC. Translating it yields CASKSDIYNEQFF.

The chain links TRBV11-2 to TRBJ2-2; no firm D call. With 5 bases removed from V and 1 base from J, the gap between germline ends came to 14 bases. Per the germline V gene, CDR1 is SGHAT and CDR2 is FQNNGV. The CDR3 contains 16 residues. The CDR3 DNA reads TGTGCCAGCAGCCCTCTAGTGGGTCTGAACACCGGGGAGCTGTTTTTT. It is translated as CASSPLVGLNTGELFF.

Written as DNA, the CDR3 is TGTGCCAGCAGCTTGGAGGGGAGGGAAAAACTGTTTTTT. It specifies CASSLEGREKLFF. The chain joins TRBV5-4 to TRBJ1-4; a possible D gene is TRBD1 (5 bases). With 0 bases removed from V and 8 bases from J, the gap between germline ends came to 8 bases. CDR3 length: 13 residues. The germline V gene encodes CDR1 SGHNT and CDR2 YYREEE (reference sequence).